The sequence of this TCR beta chain was determined in a study of T cells in women clearing cervical HPV infection. The germline V gene has CDR1 GTSNPN and CDR2 SVGIG (reference sequence). Trimming stripped 0 bases from V and 7 bases from J, with 18 bases between. This CDR3 contains 16 residues. Clones were read by immunoSEQ multiplex PCR, and TCRdb kept only the in-frame ones, dropping some. The sample data list about 48,000 clones. Concerning this clone: The read comes to an end 3 residues before the CDR3 does, leaving the germline J gene to fill in the end.

The chain has TRBV30 and TRBJ2-2; a weak D match, TRBD1 (7 bases). Input material: blood buffy coat. The TCR comes from a woman between 18 and 70 years old with a cervical HPV16 infection that either progressed to CIN3+ or cleared (not recorded which). The part of the CDR3 DNA that was read is TGTGCCTGGAGTGTACGTGGCGGGACAGATGGCGGGGAG. It translates to CAWSVRGGTDGGE. The entire CDR3 protein is CAWSVRGGTDGGELFF.